This is a list of T cell receptor beta chains from one sample in a study of T-cell memory formation after mild COVID-19. MiXCR, run by TCRdb on the 5' RACE reads, gives a single entry per CDR3 protein. The sample includes about 500,000 distinct CDR3 sequences, around 21% seen only once; the top ten take under 15%. The source material was PBMCs or a T cell subset sorted from them (not recorded which). The source is an adult woman who had mild COVID-19 (a few samples of this study predate the infection). Cell type and time point are not known. CDR3s include the opening cysteine and the closing phenylalanine or tryptophan. D genes are given only for firm matches. Clone size, where shown, is once, few, many, or a class for clones that have expanded.

NA	few	TRBV5-4	TRBJ1-2	TGTGCCAGCAGCTTGGAGCTGGCGAACTATGGCTACACCTTC	CASSLELANYGYTF
NA	NA	TRBV7-8	TRBJ1-2	TGTGCCAGCAGCTTAACCGCCGGATTTCCTGGCTACACCTTC	CASSLTAGFPGYTF
TRBD1	NA	TRBV4-1	TRBJ1-1	TGCGCCAGCAGCCAAGACTCTCTACAGGGGGCGAGGACTGAAGCTTTCTTT	CASSQDSLQGARTEAFF
NA	few	TRBV11-2	TRBJ2-3	TGTGCCAGCAGCTTAGGGGTAGTGAGCACAGATACGCAGTATTTT	CASSLGVVSTDTQYF
TRBD1	NA	TRBV25-1	TRBJ1-4	TGTGCCAGCAGTGAGGACAGGCCTAATGAAAAACTGTTTTTT	CASSEDRPNEKLFF
TRBD2	few	TRBV5-1	TRBJ2-3	TGCGCCAGCAGCTTCGGGAGGTATGAGGATACGCAGTATTTT	CASSFGRYEDTQYF
NA	many	TRBV28	TRBJ2-7	TGTGCCAGCAGCGCGCCCGGCTACGAGCAGTACTTC	CASSAPGYEQYF
NA	few	TRBV18	TRBJ1-1	TGTGCCTCGAAGGCAGACACTGAAGCTTTCTTT	CASKADTEAFF
NA	few	TRBV7-6	TRBJ1-2	TGTGCCAGCAGCTTAGGAACGTCGGGGGGTTATGGTGGCTACACCTTC	CASSLGTSGGYGGYTF
NA	NA	TRBV7-2	TRBJ2-2	TGTGCCAGCAGCTTACTGTCGGTCGAGGAGCTGTTTTTT	CASSLLSVEELFF
TRBD1	NA	TRBV19	TRBJ1-5	TGTGCCAGTAGTCCTCTTCGGACAGGGCAGAATCAGCCCCAGCATTTT	CASSPLRTGQNQPQHF
NA	few	TRBV12-3/TRBV12-4	TRBJ2-7	TGTGCCAGCAGTCCGCGGTCAACCTACGAGCAGTACTTC	CASSPRSTYEQYF
NA	few	TRBV3-1	TRBJ2-3	TGTGCCAGCAGCCAAGATGGACAGAGCACAGATACGCAGTATTTT	CASSQDGQSTDTQYF
TRBD2	NA	TRBV11-2	TRBJ2-3	TGTGCCAGCAGCTCGTTTCCGGGACTAGCGGCGATTAGCACAGATACGCAGTATTTT	CASSSFPGLAAISTDTQYF
NA	NA	TRBV18	TRBJ1-5	TGTGCCAGCTCCTCTGATGGTTCTCAGCCCCAGCATTTT	CASSSDGSQPQHF
NA	NA	TRBV7-8	TRBJ1-5	TGTGCCAGCAGCGCCAGCGGTCAGCCCCAGCATTTT	CASSASGQPQHF
NA	NA	TRBV29-1	TRBJ1-2	TGCAGCGTTGAGGGGGCAGGACCTAACTATGGCTACACCTTC	CSVEGAGPNYGYTF
NA	NA	TRBV27	TRBJ2-1	TGTGCCAGCAGTTTCCGGGCCTACAATGAGCAGTTCTTC	CASSFRAYNEQFF
NA	NA	TRBV4-2	TRBJ1-1	TGTGCCAGCAGCCAAGATAGGGGCGATGTGGGCGACACTGAAGCTTTCTTT	CASSQDRGDVGDTEAFF
NA	few	TRBV6-1	TRBJ1-2	TGTGCCAGCAGTGCCCTAGGCTACACCTTC	CASSALGYTF
NA	NA	TRBV18	TRBJ2-7	TGTGCCAGCTCACCAAGGAGGAACGAGCAGTACTTC	CASSPRRNEQYF
NA	NA	TRBV5-1	TRBJ2-1	TGCGCCAGCAGCTTGAGCGCTGCTCACAATGAGCAGTTCTTC	CASSLSAAHNEQFF
TRBD2	few	TRBV27	TRBJ2-7	TGTGCCAGCAGTTTATCTCTCGGGACTAGGATGTACGAGCAGTACTTC	CASSLSLGTRMYEQYF
NA	NA	TRBV11-2	TRBJ1-4	TGTGCCAGCAGCTCCATAGGACGGGATGGGAAACTGTTTTTT	CASSSIGRDGKLFF
TRBD1	few	TRBV2	TRBJ1-2	TGTGCCAGCTTGCCGGGACAGGGTTTTAGTGGCTACACCTTC	CASLPGQGFSGYTF
NA	many	TRBV5-6	TRBJ2-4	TGTGCCAGCAGCCAATGGGGGTACCAAAACATTCAGTACTTC	CASSQWGYQNIQYF
NA	NA	TRBV12-3/TRBV12-4	TRBJ1-1	TGTGCCAGCAGTTTAATCCCTATTACAGGGAACACTGAAGCTTTCTTT	CASSLIPITGNTEAFF
TRBD1	few	TRBV7-2	TRBJ1-4	TGTGCCAGCAGCAACCGGGACAGGACCCTTAATGAAAAACTGTTTTTT	CASSNRDRTLNEKLFF
TRBD2	many	TRBV20-1	TRBJ2-1	TGCAGTGCTAGCCCGCTAGCGGGAGCTGAGCAGTTCTTC	CSASPLAGAEQFF
NA	few	TRBV11-2	TRBJ1-6	TGTGCCAGCAACTTGGGGAATTCACCCCTCCACTTT	CASNLGNSPLHF
NA	NA	TRBV5-1	TRBJ1-3	TGCGCCAGCAGTCCTCGACAGTCCTCTGGAAACACCATATATTTT	CASSPRQSSGNTIYF
TRBD2	NA	TRBV20-1	TRBJ2-1	TGCAGTGCTATGACTAGCGTATCCTCCTACAATGAGCAGTTCTTC	CSAMTSVSSYNEQFF
NA	few	TRBV4-3	TRBJ1-1	TGCGCCAGCAGCCAGGACAACTACGGCACTGAAGCTTTCTTT	CASSQDNYGTEAFF
NA	NA	TRBV7-9	TRBJ2-3	TGTGCCAGCAGCTTAGGGCCACTCCTTCTGCACACAGATACGCAGTATTTT	CASSLGPLLLHTDTQYF
TRBD2	few	TRBV20-1	TRBJ2-7	TGCAGTGCTAGATCCCACGGGCTAGCGGAGTTCTACGAGCAGTACTTC	CSARSHGLAEFYEQYF
NA	many	TRBV5-1	TRBJ2-5	TGCGCCAGCAGCTTGACTAGATACCAAGAGACCCAGTACTTC	CASSLTRYQETQYF
TRBD1	NA	TRBV3-1	TRBJ2-4	TGTGCCAGCAGCCCGACAGGGATAGCCAAAAACATTCAGTACTTC	CASSPTGIAKNIQYF
NA	NA	TRBV4-3	TRBJ2-1	TGCGCCAGCAGCCAAGATGGGATCGAGCAGTTCTTC	CASSQDGIEQFF
NA	NA	TRBV18	TRBJ1-2	TGTGCCAGCTCACCACCCGGCGAGAGTTACTATGGCTACACCTTC	CASSPPGESYYGYTF
TRBD1	NA	TRBV25-1	TRBJ2-7	TGTGCCAGCAGTGAAGGGACAGCCTGGCAGTACTTC	CASSEGTAWQYF
NA	NA	TRBV7-2	TRBJ2-3	TGTGCCAGCAGCTTTGTGGTAACGGATACGCAGTATTTT	CASSFVVTDTQYF
TRBD1	many	TRBV15	TRBJ2-7	TGTGCCACCAGCAGAGGACAGGGGCTATCGTACGAGCAGTACTTC	CATSRGQGLSYEQYF
NA	few	TRBV12-3/TRBV12-4	TRBJ1-5	TGTGCCAGCAGCATAGACAAAGGCAATCAGCCCCAGCATTTT	CASSIDKGNQPQHF
TRBD1	NA	TRBV4-1	TRBJ1-3	TGCGCCAGCAGCCCCCCCGGGACAGGGGATGTAAACACCATATATTTT	CASSPPGTGDVNTIYF
NA	few	TRBV5-6	TRBJ2-1	TGTGCCAGCAGCCACGGGGACTACAATGAGCAGTTCTTC	CASSHGDYNEQFF
TRBD2	NA	TRBV6-5	TRBJ2-1	TGTGCCAGCAGCCCTCGGACTAGCGGGAGAAAGCCCTACAATGAGCAGTTCTTC	CASSPRTSGRKPYNEQFF
NA	few	TRBV24-1	TRBJ2-1	TGTGCCACCAGTGATGGAGGGTTAGGGGATGAGCAGTTCTTC	CATSDGGLGDEQFF
TRBD1	few	TRBV13	TRBJ1-2	TGTGCCAGCAGCTTACCCCCCGCTGGGACAGCCGACTATGGCTACACCTTC	CASSLPPAGTADYGYTF
TRBD1	many	TRBV5-1	TRBJ1-1	TGCGCCAGCAGCTGGGGACAGGCGAACACTGAAGCTTTCTTT	CASSWGQANTEAFF
TRBD2	NA	TRBV10-3	TRBJ2-3	TGTGCCATCAGTGAGACTAGCGGGGCCCTTGGAGATACGCAGTATTTT	CAISETSGALGDTQYF
NA	few	TRBV25-1	TRBJ2-3	TGTGCCAGCAGTGAATCGGGCACAGATACGCAGTATTTT	CASSESGTDTQYF
TRBD2	few	TRBV9	TRBJ2-2	TGTGCCAGCAGCGCAAACTTAGGGACTAGTCAGGGCGGGGAGCTGTTTTTT	CASSANLGTSQGGELFF
TRBD2	NA	TRBV18	TRBJ2-3	TGTGCCAGCTCGCCGCCGGGACTAGCGAACACAGATACGCAGTATTTT	CASSPPGLANTDTQYF
NA	NA	TRBV3-1	TRBJ1-5	TGTGCCAGCAGCCAAGGGATCCGGGGGCCCTATAGCAATCAGCCCCAGCATTTT	CASSQGIRGPYSNQPQHF
NA	NA	TRBV5-1	TRBJ2-7	TGCGCCAGCAGCTTGGAAGGGGGGGCTGGCCGCCACGAGCAGTACTTC	CASSLEGGAGRHEQYF